This TCR beta chain was recorded in a study of PD-1 blockade in classical Hodgkin lymphoma. Sequencing used immunoSEQ multiplex PCR; TCRdb keeps in-frame clones, though not all of them. The sample has tens of thousands of clones, 88% seen once. For this clone: The antigen remains unidentified.

No patient escaped relapse after autologous stem cell transplantation, and brentuximab vedotin exposure varied. There are 17 residues in the CDR3. Study-level points and caveats: Complete responders showed a baseline diversity that resembled the diversity of newly diagnosed patients. Reported findings placed baseline TCR diversity lower in newly diagnosed patients (compared with healthy donors).

This chain connects TRBV21-1 to TRBJ1-5; the table's TRBD1 call for D was not verified on the DNA. TRBV21-1 is flagged as a pseudogene. The clonotype comes from a human donor with classical Hodgkin lymphoma. The sample in question was peripheral blood mononuclear cells (PBMCs), obtained before the second cycle of nivolumab. The CDR3 spells CASSKNTGQTINQPQHF. CDR3 coding DNA: TGTGCCAGCAGCAAGAACACGGGACAAACTATCAATCAGCCCCAGCATTTT.